These T cell receptor beta chains were read from a single sample in a study of control samples from healthy donors and cancer patients. The assay was immunoSEQ multiplex PCR, and TCRdb's table has in-frame clones only and misses some. The sample has 140,000 to 150,000 clones; about 91% are singletons. Sequencing was done on a sample of blood. These receptors originate from a young man in good health. Both conserved end residues are part of each CDR3. The D gene is left open where the match is weak. Expanded clones are given a class, and other clones once, few, many or no size at all.

TRBJ1-2	TRBV28	TRBD1	NA	CASSYAGQGYGYTF	TGTGCCAGCAGTTATGCGGGACAGGGCTACGGCTACACCTTC
TRBJ1-2	TRBV28	NA	NA	CASSLYAAGDYGYTF	TGTGCCAGCAGTTTATACGCTGCAGGCGACTATGGCTACACCTTC
TRBJ2-3	TRBV9	NA	NA	CASGGIGDTQYF	TGTGCCAGCGGGGGGATAGGAGATACGCAGTATTTT
TRBJ1-6	TRBV12-3/TRBV12-4	NA	NA	CASSLRGGSPLHF	TGTGCCAGCAGTTTACGGGGCGGTTCACCCCTCCACTTT
TRBJ1-1	TRBV25-1	NA	NA	CASSESLRITEAFF	TGTGCCAGCAGTGAATCTTTGAGAATCACTGAAGCTTTCTTT
TRBJ2-1	TRBV27	NA	once	CASINPSYNEQFF	TGTGCCAGCATAAACCCCTCCTACAATGAGCAGTTCTTC
TRBJ1-6	TRBV5-4	NA	NA	CASSLGVRAGSPLHF	TGTGCCAGCAGCTTGGGAGTCAGGGCGGGCTCACCCCTCCACTTT
TRBJ2-7	TRBV10-2	TRBD2	once	CASSEGLAGNYEQYF	TGCGCCAGCAGTGAGGGACTAGCGGGGAACTACGAGCAGTACTTC
TRBJ1-1	TRBV18	NA	once	CASSPIAMNTEAFF	TGTGCCAGCTCACCTATCGCAATGAACACTGAAGCTTTCTTT
TRBJ1-2	TRBV5-6	TRBD1	NA	CASSSIRGQKTYGYTF	TGTGCCAGCAGCAGCATCAGGGGGCAAAAGACTTATGGCTACACCTTC
TRBJ1-6	TRBV27	TRBD1	NA	CASSPQGAPDSPLHF	TGTGCCAGCAGTCCGCAGGGGGCTCCGGATTCACCCCTCCACTTT
TRBJ2-7	TRBV4-1	TRBD2	NA	CASRGLVDEQYF	TGCGCCAGCAGGGGACTAGTTGACGAGCAGTACTTC
TRBJ1-1	TRBV15	NA	NA	CATSRDGGPGTEAFF	TGTGCCACCAGCAGAGATGGGGGGCCAGGAACTGAAGCTTTCTTT
TRBJ2-7	TRBV27	NA	NA	CASSLMGADYEQYF	TGTGCCAGCAGTTTGATGGGCGCTGACTACGAGCAGTACTTC
TRBJ1-6	TRBV30	TRBD1	NA	CACGQGGISYNSPLHF	TGTGCCTGCGGACAGGGTGGAATTTCCTATAATTCACCCCTCCACTTT
TRBJ1-2	TRBV27	TRBD1	once	CASSLDRGGYGYTF	TGTGCCAGCAGTTTAGACAGGGGAGGCTATGGCTACACCTTC
TRBJ1-1	TRBV27	NA	NA	CASSTGSEAFF	TGTGCCAGCAGTACAGGGTCTGAAGCTTTCTTT
TRBJ2-2	TRBV27	NA	NA	CASSQYSGNTGELFF	TGTGCCAGCAGCCAATATAGCGGGAACACCGGGGAGCTGTTTTTT
TRBJ1-1	TRBV14	NA	NA	CASSQVRAPGSEAFF	TGTGCCAGCAGCCAGGTGCGGGCTCCCGGATCCGAAGCTTTCTTT
TRBJ2-1	TRBV7-2	TRBD2	NA	CASSLVAAGAPDEQFF	TGTGCCAGCAGCTTAGTAGCAGCGGGGGCACCGGATGAGCAGTTCTTC
TRBJ1-5	TRBV6-5	NA	NA	CASSYGPGQPQHF	TGTGCCAGCAGTTACGGTCCGGGGCAGCCCCAGCATTTT
TRBJ2-7	TRBV7-8	TRBD1	once	CASSFATGGAVYEQYF	TGTGCCAGCAGCTTCGCCACAGGGGGCGCCGTCTACGAGCAGTACTTC
TRBJ2-3	TRBV5-1	NA	NA	CASSLADTQYF	TGCGCCAGCAGCTTGGCTGATACGCAGTATTTT
TRBJ2-6	TRBV27	NA	NA	CASSLSPSGANVLTF	TGTGCCAGCAGTTTATCCCCCTCTGGGGCCAACGTCCTGACTTTC
TRBJ2-7	TRBV4-1	TRBD1	NA	CASSQVGLRGRSYEQYF	TGCGCCAGCAGCCAAGTAGGGTTAAGGGGGCGATCCTACGAGCAGTACTTC
TRBJ1-5	TRBV4-2	TRBD1	NA	CASSSTGGNQPQHF	TGTGCCAGCAGCTCGACAGGGGGCAATCAGCCCCAGCATTTT
TRBJ1-1	TRBV27	TRBD1	NA	CASSPYRGRDEAFF	TGTGCCAGCAGCCCTTACAGGGGGCGGGATGAAGCTTTCTTT
TRBJ1-6	TRBV5-6	TRBD1	NA	CASSSDRGYSPLHF	TGTGCCAGCAGCTCGGACAGGGGATACTCACCCCTCCACTTT
TRBJ1-6	TRBV30	TRBD1	NA	CAWARDRGNSPLHF	TGTGCCTGGGCCCGGGACAGGGGTAATTCACCCCTCCACTTT
TRBJ1-4	TRBV6-6	NA	NA	CASSPTQRGEKLFF	TGTGCCAGCAGTCCAACTCAGAGGGGTGAAAAACTGTTTTTT
TRBJ1-5	TRBV28	NA	NA	CASSFRAGGGQPQHF	TGTGCCAGCAGTTTCAGGGCTGGAGGAGGTCAGCCCCAGCATTTT
TRBJ2-7	TRBV6-2/TRBV6-3	TRBD2	NA	CASSQTLAALAGGRYEQYF	TGTGCCAGCAGCCAAACCCTGGCGGCCCTAGCGGGGGGCCGCTACGAGCAGTACTTC
TRBJ2-7	TRBV4-1	NA	NA	CASSQDQEGGLGEQYF	TGCGCCAGCAGCCAAGATCAGGAGGGGGGGTTAGGGGAGCAGTACTTC
TRBJ2-1	TRBV27	NA	NA	CASGAGEQFF	TGTGCCAGCGGGGCAGGTGAGCAGTTCTTC
TRBJ1-1	TRBV19	NA	NA	CASRPGANTEAFF	TGTGCCAGTCGGCCAGGGGCTAACACTGAAGCTTTCTTT
TRBJ2-3	TRBV11-1	NA	NA	CASSDPVRGTDTQYF	TGTGCCAGCAGCGACCCAGTTAGGGGAACAGATACGCAGTATTTT
TRBJ1-6	TRBV28	NA	NA	CASSLPLSSYNSPLHF	TGTGCCAGCAGTTTACCCCTGAGCTCCTATAATTCACCCCTCCACTTT
TRBJ1-5	TRBV3-1/TRBV3-2	NA	NA	CASSQVWGSDQPQHF	TGTGCCAGCAGCCAAGTTTGGGGGTCGGATCAGCCCCAGCATTTT
TRBJ2-7	TRBV13	NA	NA	CASSNTGAAYEQYF	TGTGCCAGCAGCAATACCGGGGCAGCCTACGAGCAGTACTTC
TRBJ2-1	TRBV11-3	TRBD2	NA	CASSLTSGGAGRNEQFF	TGTGCCAGCAGCCTGACTAGCGGGGGGGCCGGGAGGAATGAGCAGTTCTTC
TRBJ1-2	TRBV7-2	NA	once	CASSPRDRNYGYTF	TGTGCCAGCAGCCCACGCGACAGGAACTATGGCTACACCTTC
TRBJ1-4	TRBV9	TRBD1	once	CASSVAGTGFEKLFF	TGTGCCAGCAGCGTTGCCGGGACAGGGTTCGAAAAACTGTTTTTT
TRBJ1-5	TRBV28	NA	NA	CASSLLSQGNQPQHF	TGTGCCAGCAGTCTACTATCCCAGGGAAATCAGCCCCAGCATTTT
TRBJ1-2	TRBV27	NA	NA	CASSLFAGVDYTF	TGTGCCAGCAGTTTATTCGCCGGAGTAGACTACACCTTC
TRBJ1-5	TRBV27	NA	NA	CASSFRGLNQPQHF	TGTGCCAGCAGTTTCAGAGGACTCAATCAGCCCCAGCATTTT
TRBJ1-3	TRBV12-3/TRBV12-4	NA	NA	CASTPTRGNTIYF	TGTGCCAGCACCCCTACCAGGGGAAACACCATATATTTT
TRBJ1-1	TRBV10-2	NA	NA	CASSESVSANTEAFF	TGCGCCAGCAGTGAGTCGGTTAGTGCTAACACTGAAGCTTTCTTT
TRBJ1-1	TRBV15	TRBD1	once	CATSMPGQGTEAFF	TGTGCCACCAGCATGCCGGGACAGGGGACTGAAGCTTTCTTT
TRBJ2-7	TRBV14	TRBD1	NA	CTSSSRDRDHEQYF	TGTACCAGCAGCAGCCGGGACAGGGACCACGAGCAGTACTTC
TRBJ1-3	TRBV11-2	TRBD1	NA	CASSEDRPFSGNTIYF	TGTGCCAGCAGCGAGGACAGGCCTTTCTCTGGAAACACCATATATTTT
TRBJ1-5	TRBV6-1	NA	NA	CASSEGPGAVTNQPQHF	TGTGCCAGCAGTGAAGGCCCAGGGGCCGTAACCAATCAGCCCCAGCATTTT
TRBJ1-1	TRBV27	TRBD1	NA	CASSRKKTGGTEAFF	TGTGCCAGCAGCCGAAAGAAGACAGGGGGCACTGAAGCTTTCTTT
TRBJ1-2	TRBV12-3/TRBV12-4	NA	NA	CASSTRELGGYTF	TGTGCCAGCAGTACCAGGGAGTTGGGGGGCTACACCTTC